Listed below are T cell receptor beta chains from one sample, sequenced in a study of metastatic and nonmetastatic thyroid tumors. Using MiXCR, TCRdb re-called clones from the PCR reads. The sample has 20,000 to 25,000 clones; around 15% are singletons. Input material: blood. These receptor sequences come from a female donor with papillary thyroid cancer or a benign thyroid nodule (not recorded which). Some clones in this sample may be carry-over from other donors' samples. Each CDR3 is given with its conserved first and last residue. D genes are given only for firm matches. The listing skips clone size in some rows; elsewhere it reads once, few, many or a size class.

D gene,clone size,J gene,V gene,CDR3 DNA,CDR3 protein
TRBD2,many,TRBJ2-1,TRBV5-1,TGCGCCAGCAGCGAGACTAGCACCAATGAGCAGTTCTTC,CASSETSTNEQFF
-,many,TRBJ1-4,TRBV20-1,TGCAGTGCCCACGGGGCAACTAATGAAAAACTGTTTTTT,CSAHGATNEKLFF
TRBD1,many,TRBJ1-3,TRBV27,TGTGCCAGCAGTTTGACAGGGGCCCCCTCTGGAAACACCATATATTTT,CASSLTGAPSGNTIYF
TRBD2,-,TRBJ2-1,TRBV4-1,TGCGCCAGCAGCCAAGCTTCCGGGACTAGCGGGAGGGGGGGGCAGTTCTTC,CASSQASGTSGRGGQFF
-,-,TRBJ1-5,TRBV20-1,TGCAGTGCTAGAGATCTCGGCTCTGAAATTGAGCCCCAGCATTTT,CSARDLGSEIEPQHF
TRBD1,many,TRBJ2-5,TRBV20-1,TGCAGTGCTCGCCAGGGGGCAATAGGGGAGACCCAGTACTTC,CSARQGAIGETQYF
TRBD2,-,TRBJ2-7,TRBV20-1,TGCAGTGCTAGGGCCGCGGGCGGGAGTTACGAGCAGTACTTC,CSARAAGGSYEQYF
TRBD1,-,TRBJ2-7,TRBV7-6,TGTGCCAGCAGCTCGGGACAGGGAGCCTACGAGCAGTACTTC,CASSSGQGAYEQYF
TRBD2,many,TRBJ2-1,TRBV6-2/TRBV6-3,TGTGCCAGCAGTTACCCCTTGGGGCTAGCGGGAGGAAATGAGCAGTTCTTC,CASSYPLGLAGGNEQFF
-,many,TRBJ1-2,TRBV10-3,TGTGCCATCAGCGATGGAGGGGGTGATAACTATGGCTACACCTTC,CAISDGGGDNYGYTF
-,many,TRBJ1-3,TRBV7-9,TGTGCCAGCAGCTCGTGGATGGGAAACACCATATATTTT,CASSSWMGNTIYF
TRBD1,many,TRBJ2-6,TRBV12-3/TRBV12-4,TGTGCCAGCAGTCCCGGGACAGGGCTTACTGGGGCCAACGTCCTGACTTTC,CASSPGTGLTGANVLTF
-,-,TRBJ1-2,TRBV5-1,TGCGCCAGCAGTTGGGACGGAGACTATGGCTACACCTTC,CASSWDGDYGYTF
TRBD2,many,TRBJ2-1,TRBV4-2,TGTGCCAGCAGCCAAGTGGGGACTAGGACCTACAATGAGCAGTTCTTC,CASSQVGTRTYNEQFF
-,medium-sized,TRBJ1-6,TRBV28,TGTGCCAGCAGTTTCTTACAGAACTATAATTCACCCCTCCACTTT,CASSFLQNYNSPLHF
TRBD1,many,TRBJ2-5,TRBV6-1,TGTGCCAGCAGTGAGCTAAAGGGGGCCCAAGAGACCCAGTACTTC,CASSELKGAQETQYF
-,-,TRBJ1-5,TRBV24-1,TGTGCCACCCGAAGAGGGGGCAATCAGCCCCAGCATTTT,CATRRGGNQPQHF
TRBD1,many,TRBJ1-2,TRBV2,TGTGCCAGCAGTCGACAGGGGGCGTCGAACTATGGCTACACCTTC,CASSRQGASNYGYTF
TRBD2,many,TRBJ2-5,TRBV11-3,TGTGCCAGCAGCGTGCTGGGGACTAGCGGGAGTTTTAGGCAAGAGACCCAGTACTTC,CASSVLGTSGSFRQETQYF
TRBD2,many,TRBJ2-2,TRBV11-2,TGTGCCAGCAGCTTAGTTGGGACTAGCGGGAACGTCGGGGAGCTGTTTTTT,CASSLVGTSGNVGELFF
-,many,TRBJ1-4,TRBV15,TGTGCCACCAGCCACAGGGAGCTAATGGAAAAACTGTTTTTT,CATSHRELMEKLFF
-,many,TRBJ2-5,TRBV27,TGTGCCAGCAGCAGGGGTTTTAATTATGTGGAGACCCAGTACTTC,CASSRGFNYVETQYF
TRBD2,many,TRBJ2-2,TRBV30,TGTGCCTGGAGACCCGGGCTAGCGGGCGCCGGGGAGCTGTTTTTT,CAWRPGLAGAGELFF
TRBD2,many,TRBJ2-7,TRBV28,TGTGCCAGCAGTCCTGGGGGGGGCTCCTACGAGCAGTACTTC,CASSPGGGSYEQYF
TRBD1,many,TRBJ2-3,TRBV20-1,TGCAGTGCTAGCGGGACAGGTTTCACAGATACGCAGTATTTT,CSASGTGFTDTQYF
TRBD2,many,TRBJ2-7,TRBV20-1,TGCAGTGCAACCGGGACTACTACAAACTACGAGCAGTACTTC,CSATGTTTNYEQYF
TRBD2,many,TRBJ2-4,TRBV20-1,TGCAGTGTCTCGCGGGAGATGGCCAAAAACATTCAGTACTTC,CSVSREMAKNIQYF
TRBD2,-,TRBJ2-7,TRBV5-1,TGCGCCAGCAGCTCCCTTGATTTTAGCGGGAGGTACGAGCAGTACTTC,CASSSLDFSGRYEQYF
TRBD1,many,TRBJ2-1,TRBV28,TGTGCCAGCAGTGTTAACAGGGGGCGGGAGCAGTTCTTC,CASSVNRGREQFF
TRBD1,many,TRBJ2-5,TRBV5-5,TGTGCCAGCAGCCAGACGACAGGGGGCGGCCAAGAGACCCAGTACTTC,CASSQTTGGGQETQYF
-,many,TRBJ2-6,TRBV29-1,TGCAGCGTAACGACAGCCTCTGGGGCCAACGTCCTGACTTTC,CSVTTASGANVLTF
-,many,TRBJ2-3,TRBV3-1,TGTGCCAGCAGCCAAGATGGCGGGAGCACAGATACGCAGTATTTT,CASSQDGGSTDTQYF
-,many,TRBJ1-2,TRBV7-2,TGTGCCAGCAGCTTTGGGAACTATGGCTACACCTTC,CASSFGNYGYTF
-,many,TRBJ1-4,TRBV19,TGTGCCAGTAGTAAGCCGGCAGCAACTAATGAAAAACTGTTTTTT,CASSKPAATNEKLFF
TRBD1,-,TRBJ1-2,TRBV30,TGTGCCTGGAGTGCCGGGACAGGGGGCCGCGGCTACACCTTC,CAWSAGTGGRGYTF
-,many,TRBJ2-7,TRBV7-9,TGTGCCAGCAGCCGCCAGGGGGGACCATACGAGCAGTACTTC,CASSRQGGPYEQYF
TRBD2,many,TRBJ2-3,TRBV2,TGTGCCAGCATCGGGACTAGCGGGACACATACGCAGTATTTT,CASIGTSGTHTQYF
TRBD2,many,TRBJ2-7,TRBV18,TGTGCCAGCTCACCAACTAGCGGGTCCTCCGAGCAGTACTTC,CASSPTSGSSEQYF
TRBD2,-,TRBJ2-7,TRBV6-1,TGTGCCAGCAGTGAAGCCGCCGGCGGGGGTCAATACGAGCAGTACTTC,CASSEAAGGGQYEQYF
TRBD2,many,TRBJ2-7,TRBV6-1,TGTGCCAGCAGTGAATCTGCCGGGACTAATGAGCAGTACTTC,CASSESAGTNEQYF
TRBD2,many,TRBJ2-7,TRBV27,TGTGCCAGCAGCCGACCCTCGGGACTAGCGGGAGCCTACGAGCAGTACTTC,CASSRPSGLAGAYEQYF